Each of the 22 T cell receptor beta chains below was sequenced from the same sample in a study of cytomegalovirus exposure and HLA in healthy donors (TCRdb year 2017). The library relied on the immunoSEQ multiplex PCR assay. The multiplex PCR relied on a mix of 60 forward primers for TCR Vbeta segments and 13 reverse primers for TCR Jbeta segments. As stored in TCRdb, this immuneACCESS dataset retains in-frame rearrangements with V and J assigned. A fraction of the clones does not appear; measured against another copy, unresolved V genes explain less than half of the discrepancy, and the remainder lacks a known reason. The sample table lists 150,000 to 180,000 clones, approximately 80% of them with a count of one. Roughly 4.2% of the sample comes from the top ten. The sample taken for sequencing was PBMCs. All receptors come from a woman aged 40 to 50 in good health and CMV-seronegative.

The chain combines TRBV29-1 with TRBJ1-1; possible D gene TRBD1, 5 bases. This CDR3 is 13 amino acids long. Germline V gene sequence: CDR1 SQVTM, CDR2 ANQGSEA. Trimming shortened V by 5 bases and J by 0 bases, and 10 bases separated the two germline ends. CDR3 amino acids: CSVFKGLNTEAFF. DNA for the CDR3: TGCAGCGTTTTCAAGGGGTTGAACACTGAAGCTTTCTTT.

This rearrangement joins TRBV9 to TRBJ2-1, with 9 nucleotides matching TRBD1. V lost 7 bases and J lost 6; bases outside the gene matches: 11. This CDR3 region has 15 residues. Germline assignment: CDR1 SGDLS and CDR2 YYNGEE. The chain's CDR3 is CASCEGQGRCNEQFF. The CDR3 DNA follows: TGTGCCAGCTGCGAGGGACAGGGAAGATGCAATGAGCAGTTCTTC. The full variable domain, its missing parts supplied by reference TRBV9 and TRBJ2-1, is DSGVTQTPKHLITATGQRVTLRCSPRSGDLSVYWYQQSLDQGLQFLIQYYNGEERAKGNILERFSAQQFPDLHSELNLSSLELGDSALYFCASCEGQGRCNEQFFGPGTRLTVL.

This clone is a singleton in its sample. The chain recombines TRBV11-2 with TRBJ1-2, with 8 bases identical to TRBD1. Trimming cost V 2 bases and J 7 bases; bases outside gene matches: 9. Germline CDR1 SGHAT, CDR2 FQNNGV. CDR3 length: 15 residues. The CDR3, as DNA: TGTGCCAGCAGCTTATTCAACAGGGGGTCGGGTGGCTACACCTTC. Residues: CASSLFNRGSGGYTF.

The CDR3 spells CASSSLGQNYEQYF. Here the CDR3 DNA reads TGTGCCAGCAGCTCCCTCGGACAGAATTACGAGCAGTACTTC. The rearrangement links TRBV5-4 to TRBJ2-7, with D tentatively TRBD1 (6 bases). This CDR3 spans 14 amino acids. Germline loops: CDR1 SGHNT, CDR2 YYREEE (reference sequence). V lost 3 bases to trimming and J lost 4 bases, with 14 bases between them.

This rearrangement joins TRBV15 to TRBJ2-3; D possibly corresponds to TRBD1 (6 bases). Germline V gene lookup returns CDR1 LNHNV and CDR2 YYDKDF (reference sequence). CDR3 length: 18 amino acids. Trimming shortened V by 1 base and J by 2 bases, and 19 bases separated the two germline ends. CDR3: CATSRGQVGTGYTDTQYF. CDR3 DNA sequence: TGTGCCACCAGCAGAGGACAGGTGGGGACGGGATACACAGATACGCAGTATTTT.

Turning to this clone: Other DNA sequences in this specimen translate into the identical CDR3. The V and J genes are TRBV7-9 and TRBJ1-1; D uncertain. Trimming removed 2 bases at V and 4 bases at J, with 5 bases between. CDR1 and CDR2 from the germline V gene are SEHNR and FQNEAQ (reference sequence). The CDR3 extends over 12 amino acids. CDR3 nucleotide sequence: TGTGCCAGCAGCTTAACCGGCACTGAAGCTTTCTTT. Encoded protein: CASSLTGTEAFF.

The chain couples TRBV30 to TRBJ1-1; D ambiguous. CDR1 and CDR2 (germline): GTSNPN, SVGIG (reference sequence). CDR3 length: 13 amino acids. Trimming took 2 bases from V and 2 from J, leaving 9 bases between them. The CDR3 spells CAWSPKKNTEAFF. The CDR3 bases are TGTGCCTGGAGTCCCAAAAAAAACACTGAAGCTTTCTTT.

This clone was observed once. The rearrangement joins TRBV7-9 to TRBJ1-1, with D uncertain. The CDR3 sequence is 13 residues long. V was clipped by 0 bases and J by 6 bases, with 8 bases between them. Germline V gene lookup returns CDR1 SEHNR and CDR2 FQNEAQ (reference sequence). In DNA form, the CDR3 reads TGTGCCAGCAGCTTAGCAGGGAGTGCTGAAGCTTTCTTT. It encodes CASSLAGSAEAFF.

The V gene is TRBV11-3, the J gene TRBJ1-1; 7 nucleotides match TRBD1. Trimming cost V 5 bases and J 6 bases; bases outside gene matches: 9. The CDR3 contains 14 residues. Germline CDR1 and CDR2: SGHNT and YENEEA. CDR3: CASSRMTGRAEAFF. The DNA of the CDR3 is TGTGCCAGCAGCCGAATGACAGGGCGTGCTGAAGCTTTCTTT.

V usage is TRBV23-1 and J usage is TRBJ1-5, with a tentative D call TRBD1 (6 bases). TRBV23-1 is labeled an ORF, and its function is uncertain. Trimming took 4 bases from V and 5 from J, leaving 21 bases between them. CDR3 length: 17 residues. The CDR3 spells CASSRRQVPRPDQPQHF. The CDR3 coding sequence is TGCGCCAGCAGTCGCAGACAGGTCCCTCGACCGGATCAGCCCCAGCATTTT.

J is TRBJ2-7 and V is TRBV2, with 9 bases that match TRBD2. This CDR3 has 13 residues. Germline CDR1 is SNHLY and CDR2 is FYNNEI. V trimming: 11 bases; J trimming: 7 bases; junction bases outside the gene matches: 12. This CDR3 reads CASGLALEREQYF. The CDR3 nucleotides are TGTGCCTCGGGACTAGCATTAGAAAGGGAGCAGTACTTC. Combining the CDR3 with reference TRBV2 and TRBJ2-7 gives the whole variable domain EPEVTQTPSHQVTQMGQEVILRCVPISNHLYFYWYRQILGQKVEFLVSFYNNEISEKSEIFDDQFSVERPDGSNFTLKIRSTKLEDSAMYFCASGLALEREQYFGPGTRLTVT.

The chain employs TRBV30 and TRBJ2-1; 7 nucleotides agree with TRBD2. Germline V CDR1 and CDR2: GTSNPN, SVGIG (reference sequence). V was pared by 3 bases and J by 9 bases, with 8 bases of the junction left unmatched. The CDR3 spans 13 residues. The chain's CDR3 is CAWRDSGLREQFF. The CDR3 DNA reads as TGTGCCTGGAGGGATAGCGGGCTTCGTGAGCAGTTCTTC.

V is TRBV29-1 and J is TRBJ2-7; perhaps TRBD2 as D (6 bases). The V end lost 7 bases, the J end lost 3 bases, and 19 bases lay between the germline ends. CDR3 length equals 14 residues. CDR1 is SQVTM, CDR2 ANQGSEA, per germline. The CDR3 spells CSATSPGGNYEQYF. The CDR3 DNA follows: TGCAGCGCCACCTCACCCGGGGGAAACTACGAGCAGTACTTC.

The rearrangement uses TRBV30 and TRBJ1-6, with TRBD1 matching over 8 bases. Trimming cost V 2 bases and J 7 bases; bases outside gene matches: 7. Per germline, CDR1 GTSNPN and CDR2 SVGIG (reference sequence). The CDR3 loop spans 15 amino acids. The CDR3 region has the DNA TGTGCCTGGAGTCCAGGGGGCGCGGGGAATTCACCCCTCCACTTT. Protein sequence: CAWSPGGAGNSPLHF.

The count of this clone is one. This chain links TRBV7-9 with TRBJ1-1, with 10 nucleotides matching TRBD1. CDR3 length: 13 amino acids. The germline V gene has CDR1 SEHNR and CDR2 FQNEAQ (reference sequence). Trimming at V came to 3 bases and at J to 11 bases, leaving 6 bases not matched to a gene. Written as DNA, the CDR3 is TGTGCCAGCAGCTTGGCCGGACAGGGGGTGGCTTTCTTT. As protein: CASSLAGQGVAFF.

The chain is built from TRBV2 and TRBJ1-1; maybe TRBD1 (5 bases). The germline CDR1 and CDR2 sequences are SNHLY and FYNNEI. The length of the CDR3 is 13 residues. V lost 6 bases and J 4 bases, leaving 12 bases between the germline ends. The CDR3 loop is CASSSRRGTEAFF. In DNA, the CDR3 is TGTGCCAGCAGCAGCCGAAGGGGCACTGAAGCTTTCTTT.

The rearrangement joins TRBV27 to TRBJ1-2; the D is unclear. The CDR3 runs 13 residues. Germline values: CDR1 MNHEY, CDR2 SMNVEV (reference sequence). Trimming took off 8 bases at V and 2 bases at J, with 12 bases between the two ends. Here the CDR3 reads CASGLPLNYGYTF. The CDR3 DNA reads TGTGCCAGCGGTCTCCCTCTAAACTATGGCTACACCTTC.

This sequence joins TRBV27 and TRBJ1-1; D gene ambiguous. The CDR3 runs 14 residues. V lost 2 bases and J 6 bases, leaving 13 bases between the germline ends. Germline V gene lookup returns CDR1 MNHEY and CDR2 SMNVEV (reference sequence). The CDR3: CASSLLGLAAEAFF. CDR3 sequence (DNA): TGTGCCAGCAGTTTACTAGGCCTGGCAGCTGAAGCTTTCTTT.

DNA of the CDR3: TGTGCCAGCAGCTTTTCCAGATCGGAGGGGGCGAAGGCTACCTACGAGCAGTACTTC. As protein: CASSFSRSEGAKATYEQYF. The chain links TRBV7-9 to TRBJ2-7; D is perhaps TRBD1 (7 bases). Germline V lookup: CDR1 SEHNR, CDR2 FQNEAQ (reference sequence). V was trimmed by 3 bases and J by 2 bases, leaving 26 bases between them. This CDR3 contains 19 residues.

The gene calls are TRBV28 and TRBJ2-1, with D possibly TRBD2 on 5 matching bases. The CDR3 consists of 13 residues. Germline CDR1 is MDHEN and CDR2 is SYDVKM. V lost 3 bases to trimming and J lost 5 bases, with 8 bases between them. The CDR3: CASSLRRDNEQFF. CDR3 bases: TGTGCCAGCAGTTTGCGGCGGGACAATGAGCAGTTCTTC.

This chain connects TRBV9 to TRBJ1-2, with 7 bases identical to TRBD1. With 4 bases clipped from V and 4 bases from J, the junction kept 10 bases outside the gene matches. Germline CDR1 is SGDLS and CDR2 is YYNGEE. The CDR3 loop spans 15 amino acids. In DNA form, the CDR3 reads TGTGCCAGCAGCCAACACAGGGGCCCGACCTATGGCTACACCTTC. Protein: CASSQHRGPTYGYTF.

This clone was seen once. The chain uses TRBV5-4 and TRBJ1-1; TRBD1 agrees at 8 bases. The junction had 0 bases not matched to a gene; V was cut back by 2 bases and J by 0 bases. This CDR3 is 14 amino acids long. Germline loops: CDR1 SGHNT, CDR2 YYREEE (reference sequence). This CDR3 is CASSLQGVNTEAFF. For the CDR3, the DNA is TGTGCCAGCAGCTTACAGGGGGTGAACACTGAAGCTTTCTTT.